These T cell receptor beta chains were read from a single sample in a study of shared clonotypes between healthy human individuals. Clones were sequenced by immunoSEQ multiplex PCR, and TCRdb holds only the in-frame ones, with some missing. The sample carries some 2,000,000 clones, 85% to 95% recorded once. Source material: naive CD4+ T cells sorted from blood. Every receptor here comes from a man in his late teens or twenties in good health. Both conserved end residues are part of each CDR3. D genes are given only for firm matches. Some rows mark clone size as missing; the rest say once, few, many or name a class of expanded clone.

abundance: .
j_gene: TRBJ2-5
v_gene: TRBV6-1
d_gene: .
CDR3nt: TGTGCCAGCAGTGAAGCGCGCGGGTGGGGGGAGACCCAGTACTTC
CDR3aa: CASSEARGWGETQYF

abundance: .
j_gene: TRBJ2-1
v_gene: TRBV5-4
d_gene: TRBD2
CDR3nt: TGTGCCAGCAGCACCTCGACTAGCGGACCCTACAATGAGCAGTTCTTC
CDR3aa: CASSTSTSGPYNEQFF

abundance: .
j_gene: TRBJ2-7
v_gene: TRBV7-8
d_gene: TRBD2
CDR3nt: TGTGCCAGCAGCCAGACTAGCGGGAGTTACGAGCAGTACTTC
CDR3aa: CASSQTSGSYEQYF

abundance: .
j_gene: TRBJ1-4
v_gene: TRBV6-5
d_gene: TRBD1
CDR3nt: TGTGCCAGCAGGCCAACAGGGGAGGCGTGGAGAAAACTGTTTTTT
CDR3aa: CASRPTGEAWRKLFF

abundance: .
j_gene: TRBJ2-7
v_gene: TRBV19
d_gene: TRBD2
CDR3nt: TGTGCCAGTAGTACTCTAGCGGGAGGTTCCTACGAGCAGTACTTC
CDR3aa: CASSTLAGGSYEQYF

abundance: .
j_gene: TRBJ2-1
v_gene: TRBV5-5
d_gene: .
CDR3nt: TGTGCCAGCAGCCCTGGTGCATTTTCCTACAATGAGCAGTTCTTC
CDR3aa: CASSPGAFSYNEQFF

abundance: once
j_gene: TRBJ1-2
v_gene: TRBV10-3
d_gene: .
CDR3nt: TGTGCCATCAGTGAGGGAGGGCCGTATGGCTACACCTTC
CDR3aa: CAISEGGPYGYTF

abundance: .
j_gene: TRBJ2-3
v_gene: TRBV10-1
d_gene: TRBD2
CDR3nt: TGCGCCAGCACCCCGGGAGGGCGCACAGATACGCAGTATTTT
CDR3aa: CASTPGGRTDTQYF

abundance: .
j_gene: TRBJ2-2
v_gene: TRBV10-3
d_gene: .
CDR3nt: TGTGCCATCAGTGACCAGGGAACCGGGGAGCTGTTTTTT
CDR3aa: CAISDQGTGELFF

abundance: .
j_gene: TRBJ2-2
v_gene: TRBV30
d_gene: .
CDR3nt: TGTGCCTGGAGTCCCGGGCGCCCCGGGGAGCTGTTTTTT
CDR3aa: CAWSPGRPGELFF

abundance: .
j_gene: TRBJ2-7
v_gene: TRBV12-5
d_gene: .
CDR3nt: TGTGCTAGTGGTAGGGAGGTAGGCGAGCAGTACTTC
CDR3aa: CASGREVGEQYF

abundance: .
j_gene: TRBJ2-5
v_gene: TRBV5-4
d_gene: .
CDR3nt: TGTGCCAGCAGCTTGGTTGGACTCCAAGAGACCCAGTACTTC
CDR3aa: CASSLVGLQETQYF

abundance: .
j_gene: TRBJ1-1
v_gene: TRBV7-2
d_gene: .
CDR3nt: TGTGCCAGCAGCTTAACGCAGGGCTCGGAAGCTTTCTTT
CDR3aa: CASSLTQGSEAFF

abundance: .
j_gene: TRBJ2-7
v_gene: TRBV6-6
d_gene: .
CDR3nt: TGTGCCAGCAGTTTGACAACAGAGGGCTCCTACGAGCAGTACTTC
CDR3aa: CASSLTTEGSYEQYF

abundance: .
j_gene: TRBJ2-1
v_gene: TRBV2
d_gene: TRBD2
CDR3nt: TGTGCCAGCAGGAGACTAGCGGTAAACTACAATGAGCAGTTCTTC
CDR3aa: CASRRLAVNYNEQFF

abundance: .
j_gene: TRBJ1-2
v_gene: TRBV27
d_gene: TRBD1
CDR3nt: TGTGCCAGCAGTCTAAGGGGGGACAGCGTCCACACCTTC
CDR3aa: CASSLRGDSVHTF

abundance: .
j_gene: TRBJ1-3
v_gene: TRBV5-1
d_gene: .
CDR3nt: TGCGCCAGCAGCTTGGGGTCTTCAGGCGGAAACACCATATATTTT
CDR3aa: CASSLGSSGGNTIYF

abundance: once
j_gene: TRBJ2-5
v_gene: TRBV5-4
d_gene: TRBD2
CDR3nt: TGTGCCAGCAGCCCGAGCGGGGTTAGGTCCGAGACCCAGTACTTC
CDR3aa: CASSPSGVRSETQYF

abundance: .
j_gene: TRBJ2-7
v_gene: TRBV28
d_gene: TRBD1
CDR3nt: TGTGCCAGCACCCCAGGGGGCGCAGTAAACGAGCAGTACTTC
CDR3aa: CASTPGGAVNEQYF

abundance: once
j_gene: TRBJ1-2
v_gene: TRBV2
d_gene: TRBD1
CDR3nt: TGTGCCAGCAGTGATATCAAAAGGGGGCCGAACTATGGCTACACCTTC
CDR3aa: CASSDIKRGPNYGYTF

abundance: .
j_gene: TRBJ1-2
v_gene: TRBV11-2
d_gene: .
CDR3nt: TGTGCCAGCAGCTTAGGGTTGGCCGCATCGGGAACCTTC
CDR3aa: CASSLGLAASGTF

abundance: .
j_gene: TRBJ2-1
v_gene: TRBV4-2
d_gene: TRBD2
CDR3nt: TGTGCCAGCAGCCAGGGGACCGGACTAGCGGGGGGGCCTTATGAGCAGTTCTTC
CDR3aa: CASSQGTGLAGGPYEQFF

abundance: .
j_gene: TRBJ2-7
v_gene: TRBV10-2
d_gene: TRBD1
CDR3nt: TGCGCCAGCGGGGACAGGGGCTACGAGCAGTACTTC
CDR3aa: CASGDRGYEQYF

abundance: once
j_gene: TRBJ2-5
v_gene: TRBV4-1
d_gene: .
CDR3nt: TGCGCCAGCAGCCATCTCGGAGCTCAAGAGACCCAGTACTTC
CDR3aa: CASSHLGAQETQYF